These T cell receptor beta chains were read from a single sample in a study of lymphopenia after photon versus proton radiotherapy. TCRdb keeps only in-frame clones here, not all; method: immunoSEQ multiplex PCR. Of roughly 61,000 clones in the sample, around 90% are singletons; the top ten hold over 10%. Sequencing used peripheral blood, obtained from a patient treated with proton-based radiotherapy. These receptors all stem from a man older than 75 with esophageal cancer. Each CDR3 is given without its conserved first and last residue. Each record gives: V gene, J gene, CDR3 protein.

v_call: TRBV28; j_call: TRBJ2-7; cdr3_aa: ASSFFRSYEQY
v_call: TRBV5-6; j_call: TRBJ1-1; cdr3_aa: ASLIGTVPNIEAF
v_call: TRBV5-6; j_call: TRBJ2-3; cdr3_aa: ASSFPGATDTQY
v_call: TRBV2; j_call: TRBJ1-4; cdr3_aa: ASSEERTQEKLF
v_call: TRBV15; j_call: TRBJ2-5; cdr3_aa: ATSRDMLETQY
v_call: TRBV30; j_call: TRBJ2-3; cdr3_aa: AWTTGEPGTQY
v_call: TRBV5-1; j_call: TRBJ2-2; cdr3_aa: ASSLGQGTTGELF
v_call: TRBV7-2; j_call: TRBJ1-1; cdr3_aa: ASSLPPNTEAF
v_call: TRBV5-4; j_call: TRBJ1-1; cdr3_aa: ATSPRDSGAF
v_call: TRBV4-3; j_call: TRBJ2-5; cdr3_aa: ASSQGALAGLETQY
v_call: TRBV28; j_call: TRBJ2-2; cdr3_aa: ASSLFRSGKNTGELF
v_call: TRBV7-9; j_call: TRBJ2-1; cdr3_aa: ASRRYGGSGSYEQF
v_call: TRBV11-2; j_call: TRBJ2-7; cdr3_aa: ASSLVPSTGGNFYEQY
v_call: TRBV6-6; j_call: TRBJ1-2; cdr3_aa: ASSFLPSQYYGYT
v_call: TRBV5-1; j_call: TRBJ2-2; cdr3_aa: ASSSGTGASNTGELF
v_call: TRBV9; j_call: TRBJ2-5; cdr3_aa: ASSAGMGRETQY
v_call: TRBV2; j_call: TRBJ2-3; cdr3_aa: ASSDRARVTDTQY
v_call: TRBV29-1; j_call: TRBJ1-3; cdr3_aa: SVGGRGNTIY
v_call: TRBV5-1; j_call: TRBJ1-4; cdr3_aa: ASSSAGTGREKLF
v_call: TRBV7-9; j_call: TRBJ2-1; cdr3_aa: ASSFIGTGWYEQF